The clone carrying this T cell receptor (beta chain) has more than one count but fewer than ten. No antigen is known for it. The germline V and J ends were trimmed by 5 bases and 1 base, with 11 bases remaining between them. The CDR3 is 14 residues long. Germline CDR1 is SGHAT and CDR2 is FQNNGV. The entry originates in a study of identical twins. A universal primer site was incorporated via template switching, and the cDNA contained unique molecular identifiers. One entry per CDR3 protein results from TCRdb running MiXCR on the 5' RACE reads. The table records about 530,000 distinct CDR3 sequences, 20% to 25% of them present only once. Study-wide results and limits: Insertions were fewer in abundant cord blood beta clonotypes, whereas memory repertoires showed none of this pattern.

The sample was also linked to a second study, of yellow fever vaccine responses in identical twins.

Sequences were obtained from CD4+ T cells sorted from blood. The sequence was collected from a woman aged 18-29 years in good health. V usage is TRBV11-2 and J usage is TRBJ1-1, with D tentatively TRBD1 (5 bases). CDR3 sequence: CASSQNTGNTEAFF. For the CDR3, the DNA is TGTGCCAGCAGCCAGAACACAGGGAACACTGAAGCTTTCTTT.